Listed here are 18 T cell receptor beta chains from one sample, sequenced in a study of monozygotic twins with inflammatory bowel disease. Using the 5' RACE reads, TCRdb records one entry per CDR3 protein without DNA. In total, the table holds about 160,000 distinct CDR3 sequences. The sample consisted of blood. These receptors all stem from a human donor with ulcerative colitis or Crohn's disease, or a healthy co-twin of an affected twin (not recorded which).

V and J are TRBV5-1 and TRBJ2-7. Germline V gives CDR1 SGHRS, CDR2 YFSETQ. The CDR3 extends over 13 amino acids. CDR3: CASSLADHYEQYF.

This chain links TRBV3-1 with TRBJ1-6; TCRdb's D call of TRBD1 is untestable without DNA. Germline V CDR1 and CDR2: LGHDT, YNNKEL (reference sequence). The CDR3 has 15 amino acids. The CDR3 sequence is CASSPPQGGNSPLHF.

The chain joins TRBV28 to TRBJ1-2; as DNA is missing, the TRBD1 call by TCRdb cannot be tested. From germline, CDR1 is MDHEN and CDR2 SYDVKM. The CDR3 is 12 amino acids. The CDR3 reads CASVSARYGYTF.

The rearrangement joins TRBV5-8 to TRBJ2-4; TCRdb's D call, TRBD2, is unchecked because there is no DNA. The CDR3 loop spans 17 amino acids. Germline-derived CDR1 and CDR2 are SGHTS and YDEGEE. Here the CDR3 reads CASSLEVAGLAKNIQYF.

The V call is TRBV27, the J call TRBJ2-6. The CDR3 length is 16 residues. Germline loops: CDR1 MNHEY, CDR2 SMNVEV (reference sequence). CDR3: CASSFSWVSGANVLTF.

The chain is built from TRBV25-1 and TRBJ2-2; TCRdb's assignment of TRBD2 cannot be checked, as there is no DNA. The CDR3 has 15 residues. Germline V gives CDR1 MGHDK, CDR2 SYGVNS. CDR3 residues: CASSDSARVTGELFF.

The chain combines TRBV24-1 with TRBJ2-3; TCRdb indicates TRBD1, and absent DNA this call remains unverified. The CDR3 covers 16 residues. Germline-derived CDR1 and CDR2 are KGHDR and SFDVKD. The CDR3 sequence is CATSDTGRRSPDTQYF.

The CDR3 loop reads CASSLRLGRTGGDTQYF. This chain joins TRBV13 and TRBJ2-3; TCRdb picks TRBD1, but there is no DNA to check that call. CDR1 is PRHDT, CDR2 FYEKMQ, per germline (reference sequence). The CDR3 extends over 17 amino acids.

CDR3 sequence: CASSPPGETQYF. The chain employs TRBV18 and TRBJ2-5. The germline V gene encodes CDR1 KGHSH and CDR2 LQKENI. The CDR3 has 12 amino acids.

V and J are TRBV2 and TRBJ2-3; TCRdb gives TRBD2 as the D gene, but with no DNA this cannot be confirmed. The CDR3 loop spans 14 amino acids. The germline V gene encodes CDR1 SNHLY and CDR2 FYNNEI. CDR3 region: CASTGPLVTDTQYF.

The chain recombines TRBV29-1 with TRBJ2-5; TCRdb lists TRBD1, though no DNA is available to test this call. The CDR3 loop spans 14 amino acids. Looked up from germline, CDR1 is SQVTM and CDR2 is ANQGSEA. The CDR3 region is CSARRLGTQETQYF.

The chain uses TRBV28 and TRBJ2-1. This CDR3 is built from 16 residues. Per the germline V gene, CDR1 is MDHEN and CDR2 is SYDVKM. The CDR3 region is CASSLSFFRSYNEQFF.

The chain combines TRBV7-9 with TRBJ1-3; absent DNA, TCRdb's TRBD1 call cannot be checked. The CDR3 runs to 15 residues. Germline V CDR1 and CDR2: SEHNR, FQNEAQ (reference sequence). The CDR3 sequence: CASSYDRGPGNTIYF.

This chain joins TRBV14 and TRBJ1-6; TCRdb gives TRBD1 as the D gene, but with no DNA this cannot be confirmed. Germline V gene lookup returns CDR1 SGHDN and CDR2 FVKESK. This CDR3 contains 15 residues. The CDR3 protein is CASSRAGTDNSPLHF.

The rearrangement joins TRBV5-1 to TRBJ1-1; TCRdb names TRBD1, which stays unverified in the absence of DNA. Looked up from germline, CDR1 is SGHRS and CDR2 is YFSETQ. The CDR3 is 15 residues long. The chain's CDR3 is CASSSYREEGTEAFF.

The chain has TRBV5-1 and TRBJ2-7. The CDR3 runs to 15 residues. Germline CDR1 is SGHRS and CDR2 is YFSETQ. The CDR3 reads CASSLTGSFSYEQYF.

The chain joins TRBV7-7 to TRBJ2-1; TCRdb designates TRBD2, a call that cannot be tested without DNA. This CDR3 is built from 14 residues. The germline V gene has CDR1 SSHAT and CDR2 FNYEAQ (reference sequence). CDR3 region: CASSLGTSNDEQFF.

The chain is built from TRBV25-1 and TRBJ1-4; TCRdb picks TRBD1, but there is no DNA to check that call. This CDR3 is built from 14 residues. The germline CDR1 and CDR2 sequences are MGHDK and SYGVNS. CDR3 amino acids: CASSATGGDEKLFF.